A selection of T cell receptor beta chains follows, all from one sample in a study of cytomegalovirus exposure and HLA in healthy donors. Profiled with immunoSEQ multiplex PCR; TCRdb holds only in-frame clones, not every one. The table counts approximately 37,000 clones; about 6.2% lies in the top ten. Source material: PBMCs. The receptors were sampled from a human donor in good health. Both conserved end residues are part of each CDR3. The order of the fields is J gene, V gene, D gene, CDR3 protein, CDR3 DNA. The D gene is left open where the match is weak.

J: TRBJ1-4
V: TRBV11-2
D: -
CDR3: CASSQDRNEKLFF
DNA: TGTGCCAGCAGCCAAGACAGGAATGAAAAACTGTTTTTT

J: TRBJ2-3
V: TRBV2
D: TRBD2
CDR3: CASSERRSGGAKDTQYF
DNA: TGTGCCAGCAGTGAAAGGAGAAGCGGGGGGGCTAAGGATACGCAGTATTTT

J: TRBJ2-2
V: TRBV5-1
D: TRBD2
CDR3: CASSQLGLAGTGELFF
DNA: TGCGCCAGCAGCCAGCTGGGACTAGCGGGAACCGGGGAGCTGTTTTTT

J: TRBJ2-2
V: TRBV11-2
D: -
CDR3: CASSLKTGTTNTGELFF
DNA: TGTGCCAGCAGCTTAAAGACCGGGACAACGAACACCGGGGAGCTGTTTTTT

J: TRBJ2-3
V: TRBV6-5
D: -
CDR3: CASSSLSGGTDTQYF
DNA: TGTGCCAGCAGTTCCCTTTCGGGAGGCACAGATACGCAGTATTTT

J: TRBJ1-2
V: TRBV9
D: -
CDR3: CASSGPLGRNYGYTF
DNA: TGTGCCAGCAGCGGCCCCCTGGGGAGGAACTATGGCTACACCTTC

J: TRBJ1-2
V: TRBV7-2
D: -
CDR3: CASSDPGIGYTF
DNA: TGTGCCAGCAGCGATCCCGGGATCGGCTACACCTTC

J: TRBJ2-2
V: TRBV5-5
D: TRBD1
CDR3: CASSQDRAGTGELFF
DNA: TGTGCCAGCAGCCAGGACAGGGCGGGCACCGGGGAGCTGTTTTTT

J: TRBJ1-3
V: TRBV6-5
D: -
CDR3: CASRQDTHSGNTIYF
DNA: TGTGCCAGCAGGCAAGACACCCATTCCGGAAACACCATATATTTT

J: TRBJ1-2
V: TRBV18
D: TRBD1
CDR3: CASSPLDRLAGENGLNYGYTF
DNA: TGTGCCAGCTCACCACTGGACAGGTTGGCAGGGGAAAACGGACTCAACTATGGCTACACCTTC

J: TRBJ1-1
V: TRBV6-6
D: TRBD1
CDR3: CASRDAGGLCEAFF
DNA: TGTGCCAGCAGGGACGCAGGGGGCCTTTGTGAAGCTTTCTTT

J: TRBJ2-2
V: TRBV11-3
D: TRBD1
CDR3: CASSSDRGPGELFF
DNA: TGTGCCAGCAGCTCGGACAGGGGGCCCGGGGAGCTGTTTTTT

J: TRBJ2-5
V: TRBV9
D: -
CDR3: CASSVGSLAQETQYF
DNA: TGTGCCAGCAGCGTAGGTAGTCTCGCCCAAGAGACCCAGTACTTC

J: TRBJ1-1
V: TRBV6-6
D: -
CDR3: CASRVESLNTEAFF
DNA: TGTGCCAGCAGGGTTGAGAGTTTGAACACTGAAGCTTTCTTT

J: TRBJ2-7
V: TRBV7-9
D: TRBD2
CDR3: CASSLATSGPIRYEQYF
DNA: TGTGCCAGCAGCTTAGCGACTAGCGGACCCATACGTTACGAGCAGTACTTC

J: TRBJ1-1
V: TRBV6-5
D: -
CDR3: CASRLGLDTEAFF
DNA: TGTGCCAGCAGACTAGGACTTGACACTGAAGCTTTCTTT

J: TRBJ1-1
V: TRBV4-1
D: TRBD1
CDR3: CASSHPAGGNTEAFF
DNA: TGCGCCAGCAGCCACCCCGCAGGGGGGAACACTGAAGCTTTCTTT

J: TRBJ1-1
V: TRBV29-1
D: -
CDR3: CSARLGVAFF
DNA: TGCAGCGCCCGGCTTGGAGTAGCTTTCTTT

J: TRBJ2-1
V: TRBV6-1
D: -
CDR3: CASRGGPPSFF
DNA: TGTGCCAGCCGTGGAGGCCCCCCTTCCTTCTTC

J: TRBJ1-3
V: TRBV5-1
D: -
CDR3: CASSLVAGENTIYF
DNA: TGCGCCAGCAGCTTGGTGGCAGGCGAAAACACCATATATTTT

J: TRBJ2-3
V: TRBV5-1
D: TRBD2
CDR3: CASSFGLAGTSTDTQYF
DNA: TGCGCCAGCAGCTTCGGACTAGCGGGGACTAGCACAGATACGCAGTATTTT

J: TRBJ1-6
V: TRBV30
D: TRBD1
CDR3: CAWRTGSGGSPLHF
DNA: TGTGCCTGGAGAACCGGGTCAGGGGGTTCACCCCTACACTTT

J: TRBJ1-1
V: TRBV18
D: TRBD1
CDR3: CASSPGMTGKDAEAFF
DNA: TGTGCCAGCTCACCGGGCATGACAGGGAAAGACGCTGAAGCTTTCTTT

J: TRBJ1-1
V: TRBV2
D: -
CDR3: CASSEGEANTEAFF
DNA: TGTGCCAGCAGTGAGGGGGAGGCTAACACTGAAGCTTTCTTT

J: TRBJ2-7
V: TRBV9
D: -
CDR3: CASSVGGGQNYEQYF
DNA: TGTGCCAGCAGCGTAGGGGGGGGGCAGAACTACGAGCAGTACTTC

J: TRBJ2-7
V: TRBV30
D: TRBD1
CDR3: CAWSRGGASEQYF
DNA: TGTGCCTGGAGTCGAGGGGGCGCATCCGAGCAGTACTTC

J: TRBJ1-1
V: TRBV5-1
D: -
CDR3: CASSLASDTEAFF
DNA: TGCGCCAGCAGCTTAGCTTCGGACACTGAAGCTTTCTTT

J: TRBJ2-5
V: TRBV5-1
D: -
CDR3: CASSLEGGQETQYF
DNA: TGCGCCAGCAGCTTGGAGGGAGGACAAGAGACCCAGTACTTC

J: TRBJ1-3
V: TRBV30
D: TRBD1
CDR3: CAWDYRGTGNTIYF
DNA: TGTGCCTGGGACTACAGGGGGACTGGAAACACCATATATTTT

J: TRBJ1-1
V: TRBV9
D: TRBD1
CDR3: CASSSSQGAHTEAFF
DNA: TGTGCCAGCAGCTCATCACAGGGGGCACACACTGAAGCTTTCTTT

J: TRBJ2-7
V: TRBV6-5
D: TRBD1
CDR3: CASSYSMQGQGKEQYF
DNA: TGTGCCAGCAGTTACTCGATGCAAGGACAGGGTAAAGAGCAGTACTTC

J: TRBJ1-2
V: TRBV29-1
D: -
CDR3: CSGVQGANYGYTF
DNA: TGCAGCGGGGTACAGGGAGCTAACTATGGCTACACCTTC

J: TRBJ1-5
V: TRBV12-5
D: -
CDR3: CASGLDMQGSSQPQHF
DNA: TGTGCTAGTGGTTTGGACATGCAGGGAAGTAGTCAGCCCCAGCATTTT

J: TRBJ1-5
V: TRBV5-8
D: -
CDR3: CASSFPGGVNQPQHF
DNA: TGTGCCAGCAGCTTCCCTGGAGGGGTCAATCAGCCCCAGCATTTT

J: TRBJ1-5
V: TRBV18
D: -
CDR3: CASSPQMGRGSNQPQHF
DNA: TGTGCCAGCTCACCTCAAATGGGAAGGGGTAGCAATCAGCCCCAGCATTTT

J: TRBJ1-1
V: TRBV25-1
D: TRBD1
CDR3: CASSRGGTGINTEAFF
DNA: TGTGCCAGCTCAAGGGGTGGGACAGGGATAAACACTGAAGCTTTCTTT

J: TRBJ1-5
V: TRBV29-1
D: TRBD1
CDR3: CSAGTGYNQPQHF
DNA: TGCAGCGCCGGGACAGGGTACAATCAGCCCCAGCATTTT

J: TRBJ2-7
V: TRBV9
D: -
CDR3: CASSVGPDSSYEQYF
DNA: TGTGCCAGCAGCGTAGGCCCGGACAGCTCGTACGAGCAGTACTTC